Listed below are T cell receptor beta chains from one sample, sequenced in a study of blood T cells in healthy people across ages. One entry per CDR3 protein, called by TCRdb with MiXCR from the 5' RACE reads. The data contain around 800,000 distinct CDR3 sequences, approximately 59% of them singletons. Material for sequencing was blood. Receptors were obtained from a man aged 30-40 years in good health. The CDR3 runs from the conserved cysteine through the conserved F or W. A D gene is named only where the DNA matches it firmly. Size values are once, few and many counts, or a class for expanded clones, and some rows have none.

clone_size: once
d_call: TRBD1
j_call: TRBJ2-3
v_call: TRBV2
cdr3_nt: TGTGCCAGCAGGGGGGTCCCGACAGGGGGCCAGTCTAGCGGGGATACGCAGTATTTT
cdr3_aa: CASRGVPTGGQSSGDTQYF

clone_size: NA
d_call: NA
j_call: TRBJ1-3
v_call: TRBV5-6
cdr3_nt: TGTGCCAGCAGCTGGAGCAACCTAAATGGAAACACCATATATTTT
cdr3_aa: CASSWSNLNGNTIYF

clone_size: NA
d_call: NA
j_call: TRBJ2-5
v_call: TRBV9
cdr3_nt: TGTGCCAGCAGCCAGGGGGGGGGCCGAACGGAGACCCAGTACTTC
cdr3_aa: CASSQGGGRTETQYF

clone_size: NA
d_call: TRBD1
j_call: TRBJ2-7
v_call: TRBV29-1
cdr3_nt: TGCAGCGTTGTTGGGACAGGGGGCGGCGAGCAGTACTTC
cdr3_aa: CSVVGTGGGEQYF

clone_size: NA
d_call: NA
j_call: TRBJ2-5
v_call: TRBV7-9
cdr3_nt: TGTGCCAGCAGCTTAGAGCCGGGGGGCGGAAAGACCCAGTACTTC
cdr3_aa: CASSLEPGGGKTQYF

clone_size: NA
d_call: TRBD2
j_call: TRBJ2-7
v_call: TRBV4-1
cdr3_nt: TGCGCCAGCAGCCGCGTACCGCCTAGCGGGAGAACCTACGAGCAGTACTTC
cdr3_aa: CASSRVPPSGRTYEQYF

clone_size: few
d_call: TRBD2
j_call: TRBJ2-7
v_call: TRBV7-2
cdr3_nt: TGTGCCAGCAGCTCGGGGCCGGGACTAGCCCCCTACGAGCAGTACTTC
cdr3_aa: CASSSGPGLAPYEQYF

clone_size: few
d_call: NA
j_call: TRBJ2-1
v_call: TRBV6-2/TRBV6-3
cdr3_nt: TGTGCCAGCTGTTCTACCTACAATGAGCAGTTCTTC
cdr3_aa: CASCSTYNEQFF

clone_size: many
d_call: TRBD1
j_call: TRBJ2-6
v_call: TRBV12-3/TRBV12-4
cdr3_nt: TGTGCCAGCAGTTTAGGACAGGGAGCTGGGGCCAACGTCCTGACTTTC
cdr3_aa: CASSLGQGAGANVLTF

clone_size: NA
d_call: NA
j_call: TRBJ2-5
v_call: TRBV6-4
cdr3_nt: TGTGCCAGCAGTGGCCGTCCTAGGGAGACCCAGTACTTC
cdr3_aa: CASSGRPRETQYF

clone_size: NA
d_call: NA
j_call: TRBJ1-2
v_call: TRBV7-9
cdr3_nt: TGTGCCAGCAGCCCGACTATCGGACAACAGAACTATGGCTACACCTTC
cdr3_aa: CASSPTIGQQNYGYTF

clone_size: NA
d_call: NA
j_call: TRBJ2-3
v_call: TRBV7-2
cdr3_nt: NA
cdr3_aa: CASSLEYFGDTQYF

clone_size: NA
d_call: TRBD2
j_call: TRBJ2-1
v_call: TRBV7-8
cdr3_nt: TGTGCCAGCAGCACCTCGAGACTAGCGGGGGCGTCCGGGTCTGGTGAGCAGTTCTTC
cdr3_aa: CASSTSRLAGASGSGEQFF

clone_size: NA
d_call: NA
j_call: TRBJ2-7
v_call: TRBV12-3/TRBV12-4
cdr3_nt: TGTGCCAGCAGTCGGGCCCTCTCCTACGAGCAGTACTTC
cdr3_aa: CASSRALSYEQYF

clone_size: NA
d_call: TRBD1
j_call: TRBJ2-7
v_call: TRBV24-1
cdr3_nt: TGTGCCACCAGTGACCCCGGGACAGGCACCTACGAGCAGTACTTC
cdr3_aa: CATSDPGTGTYEQYF

clone_size: NA
d_call: NA
j_call: TRBJ1-5
v_call: TRBV18
cdr3_nt: TGTGCCAGCTCAGCAGGATTGGGCGATCAGCCCCAGCATTTT
cdr3_aa: CASSAGLGDQPQHF

clone_size: NA
d_call: NA
j_call: TRBJ2-7
v_call: TRBV6-5
cdr3_nt: TGTGCCAGCAGCCCCTTCGGGGAGCCTTCCTACGAGCAGTACTTC
cdr3_aa: CASSPFGEPSYEQYF

clone_size: NA
d_call: NA
j_call: TRBJ1-2
v_call: TRBV15
cdr3_nt: TGTGCCACCAGCAGTCGGGGGGGCGCAAGTTTGGGCTACACCTTC
cdr3_aa: CATSSRGGASLGYTF

clone_size: once
d_call: TRBD2
j_call: TRBJ2-5
v_call: TRBV7-2
cdr3_nt: TGTGCCAGCGCCGCGACTAGCGGGCCCCAAGAGACCCAGTACTTC
cdr3_aa: CASAATSGPQETQYF

clone_size: NA
d_call: NA
j_call: TRBJ2-7
v_call: TRBV7-2
cdr3_nt: TGTGCCAGCAGCGCGGAGGACTTTATCTCCTACGAGCAGTACTTC
cdr3_aa: CASSAEDFISYEQYF

clone_size: NA
d_call: NA
j_call: TRBJ2-3
v_call: TRBV2
cdr3_nt: TGTGCCAGCAGGTGGGAACCGACAGATACGCAGTATTTT
cdr3_aa: CASRWEPTDTQYF

clone_size: NA
d_call: TRBD2
j_call: TRBJ2-3
v_call: TRBV5-1
cdr3_nt: TGCGCCAGCACCTTTCCACTTCCGGGACTAGGGAGCACAGATACGCAGTATTTT
cdr3_aa: CASTFPLPGLGSTDTQYF

clone_size: NA
d_call: NA
j_call: TRBJ1-5
v_call: TRBV9
cdr3_nt: TGTGCCAGCAGCGTAGGGGGACAACGCAATCAGCCCCAGCATTTT
cdr3_aa: CASSVGGQRNQPQHF

clone_size: NA
d_call: NA
j_call: TRBJ2-7
v_call: TRBV4-3
cdr3_nt: TGCGCCAGCAGCCAAGTCACTAGACGGGGCTACGAGCAGTACTTC
cdr3_aa: CASSQVTRRGYEQYF

clone_size: NA
d_call: NA
j_call: TRBJ2-1
v_call: TRBV20-1
cdr3_nt: TGCAGTGCTAGATATGACGGCTCCTACAATGAGCAGTTCTTC
cdr3_aa: CSARYDGSYNEQFF

clone_size: NA
d_call: NA
j_call: TRBJ2-5
v_call: TRBV6-2/TRBV6-3
cdr3_nt: TGTGCCAGCAGTTATCGTATGGGGACCCAAGAGACCCAGTACTTC
cdr3_aa: CASSYRMGTQETQYF

clone_size: NA
d_call: TRBD2
j_call: TRBJ2-3
v_call: TRBV6-5
cdr3_nt: TGTGCCTCGCCGGGCGGGGGGGTTACAGATACGCAGTATTTT
cdr3_aa: CASPGGGVTDTQYF

clone_size: NA
d_call: TRBD1
j_call: TRBJ1-2
v_call: TRBV5-1
cdr3_nt: TGCGCCAGCAGCTGGGGACAGAGCTATGGCTACACCTTC
cdr3_aa: CASSWGQSYGYTF

clone_size: NA
d_call: NA
j_call: TRBJ2-7
v_call: TRBV2
cdr3_nt: TGTGCCAGCAGTGAGTCCGCTAAAGGGGGCTCCTACGAGCAGTACTTC
cdr3_aa: CASSESAKGGSYEQYF

clone_size: NA
d_call: NA
j_call: TRBJ2-7
v_call: TRBV4-2
cdr3_nt: TGTGCCAGCAGCCCAACGACGGGACGACCCGACGAGCAGTACTTC
cdr3_aa: CASSPTTGRPDEQYF

clone_size: NA
d_call: NA
j_call: TRBJ2-1
v_call: TRBV19
cdr3_nt: TGTGCCAGTAGTTCCAGGGGTGGTAATGAGCAGTTCTTC
cdr3_aa: CASSSRGGNEQFF